The 17 T cell receptor beta chains listed next were all sequenced from one sample in a study of immune aging and cytomegalovirus after organ transplant. Specified time point: five sample-tagged time points from pre-transplant (day -1) to day 368 post-transplant, pooled. A microwell BD Rhapsody targeted mRNA and AbSeq workflow captured the cells and built the libraries. TCRdb redid the calling of the single-cell sequencing reads with MiXCR, one entry per CDR3 protein. Seen here are roughly 20,000 distinct CDR3 sequences, roughly 38% observed once, and the top ten hold 20% to 25%. Antigens of these TCRs are unknown. Sample: CMV peptide-activated CD4+ and CD8+ T cells sorted from blood, taken at five time points, pooled. Subset defined: sorted CD8+CD137+ and CD4+CD154+ T cells after about 11 h CMV IE-1 peptide stimulation. All receptors derive from a female donor who had a heart transplant and CMV viremia.

This clonotype was seen more than once but under ten times. V and J are TRBV12-3 or TRBV12-4 and TRBJ2-3; 8 bases are shared with TRBD1. This CDR3 is built from 13 residues. J lost 7 bases, V lost 5 bases, and 5 bases had no gene match. The CDR3 loop is CASSPQGAYTQYF. The CDR3 DNA reads TGTGCCAGCAGTCCGCAGGGGGCCTATACGCAGTATTTT.

CDR3 sequence (DNA): TGTGCCAGCAGGGAAGGGGTTTACGAGCAGTACTTC. It specifies CASREGVYEQYF. This sequence joins TRBV6-4 and TRBJ2-7; tentatively, D is TRBD1 (5 bases). There are 12 residues in the CDR3. V was cut by 6 bases and J by 4 bases, with 10 bases left in between. The germline gives CDR1 MRHNA, CDR2 SNTAGT.

This rearrangement joins TRBV6-5 to TRBJ2-3, with 12 bases that match TRBD2. CDR1 is MNHEY and CDR2 is SVGAGI in the germline V gene. With 2 bases clipped from V and 5 bases from J, the junction kept 8 bases outside the gene matches. This CDR3 comprises 17 residues. Here the CDR3 reads CASSYAASGRGGDTQYF. In nucleotides, the CDR3 is TGTGCCAGCAGTTACGCGGCTAGCGGGAGGGGTGGAGATACGCAGTATTTT.

The CDR3 region is CAIRNLNYGYTF. In nucleotides, the CDR3 is TGTGCCATCAGGAATCTTAACTATGGCTACACCTTC. V is TRBV10-3 and J is TRBJ1-2; D gene unclear. The CDR3 consists of 12 residues. CDR1 and CDR2 (germline): ENHRY, SYGVKD. With 6 bases removed from V and 1 base from J, the gap between germline ends came to 6 bases.

On this clonotype: This may stem from a read error, because a much larger clone lies one nucleotide away. The CDR3 ends on some other residue instead of the conserved phenylalanine or tryptophan, so this is likely a read error. The chain couples TRBV20-1 to TRBJ2-7; the D gene is possibly TRBD1 (6 bases). CDR3 length: 12 amino acids. Germline values: CDR1 DFQATT, CDR2 SNEGSKA (reference sequence). CDR3 nucleotides: TGCAGTGTTAGACAGGACTCCTACGAGCAGTACTCC. Protein: CSVRQDSYEQYS.

This clonotype was counted ten times or more. The gene calls are TRBV18 and TRBJ1-4; no clear D. The V and J ends lost 6 bases and 5 bases respectively, with 13 bases between them. Germline assignment: CDR1 KGHSH and CDR2 LQKENI. This CDR3 contains 14 residues. CDR3: CASSLTRKNEKLFF. CDR3 coding DNA: TGTGCCAGCTCGCTGACTAGAAAAAATGAAAAACTGTTTTTT.

In regard to this clonotype: Likely a read error: the CDR3 ends without its conserved phenylalanine or tryptophan. CDR3 sequence (DNA): TGCAGTGCTGGAGACAACATGAGCACTGAAGCTTTCTCT. This sequence encodes CSAGDNMSTEAFS. The V call is TRBV20-1, the J call TRBJ1-1; D uncertain. Germline V gene sequence: CDR1 DFQATT, CDR2 SNEGSKA (reference sequence). The CDR3 extends over 13 amino acids.

The chain recombines TRBV19 with TRBJ2-1; 12 positions agree with TRBD2. The germline V gene encodes CDR1 LNHDA and CDR2 SQIVND (reference sequence). The V and J ends lost 3 bases and 7 bases, in that order; junction bases with no gene match: 4. The CDR3 has 15 residues. In DNA form, the CDR3 reads TGTGCCAGTAGTATCTGGACTAGCGGGAAGAATGAGCAGTTCTTC. It specifies CASSIWTSGKNEQFF.

The chain employs TRBV5-1 and TRBJ2-7; 8 nucleotides agree with TRBD2. The CDR3 length is 14 residues. The germline gives CDR1 SGHRS, CDR2 YFSETQ. Trimming removed 0 bases from V and 5 bases from J; junction bases left unmatched: 4. Here the CDR3 DNA reads TGCGCCAGCAGCTTGGGCGGGAGGACCGACGAGCAGTACTTC. Translation gives CASSLGGRTDEQYF.

This clonotype came up a few times. The rearrangement joins TRBV12-5 to TRBJ2-1, with D uncertain. Germline-derived CDR1 and CDR2 are LGHNT and FRNRAP. The CDR3 is 12 amino acids. The V end was cut by 2 bases, the J end by 6 bases, with 5 bases between. The CDR3 nucleotides are TGTGCTAGTGGTTTGAACAGCAATGAGCAGTTCTTC. It translates to CASGLNSNEQFF.

By sample share, this clonotype is medium-sized. The V call is TRBV9, the J call TRBJ2-1; 10 nucleotides line up with TRBD2. The CDR3 consists of 15 residues. The germline V gene encodes CDR1 SGDLS and CDR2 YYNGEE. V shed 2 bases, J shed 4 bases, and the junction held 3 bases outside the gene matches. CDR3 nucleotides: TGTGCCAGCAGCGTGACTAGCGGGCCTTACAATGAGCAGTTCTTC. Protein: CASSVTSGPYNEQFF.

As concerns this clonotype: A much larger clone lies a single base off, so this may be a read error. This chain links TRBV28 with TRBJ2-1; D gene uncertain. This CDR3 spans 13 amino acids. Germline lookup yields CDR1 MDHEN and CDR2 SYDVKM. The CDR3 DNA reads as TGTGCCTGCAGTTTACTGTCAGGTTGGGAGCAGTTCTTC. Protein product: CACSLLSGWEQFF.

The chain is built from TRBV6-2 or TRBV6-3 and TRBJ2-1; 8 positions agree with TRBD2. Unmatched junction bases numbered 5, after V lost 6 bases and J lost 4 bases. Germline CDR1 reads MNHEY; CDR2 reads SVGEGT. The CDR3 is 14 amino acids. CDR3 amino acids: CASSLSGGYNEQFF. As DNA, the CDR3 is TGTGCCAGCAGCCTCAGCGGGGGATACAATGAGCAGTTCTTC.

The chain couples TRBV18 to TRBJ1-2; D might be TRBD1 (5 bases). Germline CDR1 is KGHSH and CDR2 is LQKENI. With 3 bases removed from V and 5 bases from J, the gap between germline ends came to 16 bases. The CDR3 is 15 residues long. The CDR3: CASSPTVSGEYGYTF. DNA of the CDR3: TGTGCCAGCTCACCGACAGTATCGGGTGAATATGGCTACACCTTC. The variable domain in full, with the rest retrieved from reference TRBV18 and TRBJ1-2, is NAGVMQNPRHLVRRRGQEARLRCSPMKGHSHVYWYRQLPEEGLKFMVYLQKENIIDESGMPKERFSAEFPKEGPSILRIQQVVRGDSAAYFCASSPTVSGEYGYTFGSGTRLTVV.

V gene TRBV29-1 combines with J gene TRBJ2-7; 7 bases fit TRBD1. This CDR3 has 15 residues. Germline V gene sequence: CDR1 SQVTM, CDR2 ANQGSEA. Unmatched junction bases numbered 10, after V lost 3 bases and J lost 2 bases. The CDR3, as DNA: TGCAGCGTTGATGGGCACAGACAGGGTACCTACGAGCAGTACTTC. Its protein product is CSVDGHRQGTYEQYF.

On this clonotype: It differs at one base from a far larger clone, so likely a read error. The CDR3 carries no conserved terminal phenylalanine or tryptophan, so it likely arises from a read error. The chain uses TRBV7-9 and TRBJ2-5; 10 positions agree with TRBD1. Looked up from germline, CDR1 is SEHNR and CDR2 is FQNEAQ (reference sequence). Unmatched junction bases numbered 4, after V lost 5 bases and J lost 1 base. The length of the CDR3 is 15 residues. CDR3 sequence: CASSRTGGPQETQYL. In DNA, the CDR3 is TGTGCCAGCAGCCGGACAGGGGGACCCCAAGAGACCCAGTACCTC.

Comments on this clonotype: One junction end disagrees with the germline gene, perhaps due to a read error. In DNA form, the CDR3 reads TGCAGTGCTCTAGCCGGGACAGGGGGGAATGTGCAGTTCTTC. The encoded protein is CSALAGTGGNVQFF. The J gene is TRBJ2-1, the V gene TRBV20-1; 11 nucleotides line up with TRBD1. Germline-derived CDR1 and CDR2 are DFQATT and SNEGSKA (reference sequence). The CDR3 extends over 14 amino acids.